The 2 T cell receptor beta chains presented below share a single source sample, sequenced in a study of cytomegalovirus exposure and HLA in healthy donors. In the PCR, 60 Vbeta and 13 Jbeta primers were used. The protocol was immunoSEQ multiplex PCR, while the TCRdb copy is restricted to in-frame clones and leaves out a portion. This table has over 150,000 clones, about 82% appearing once. Sequenced sample: PBMCs. These receptors all come from a woman aged 25 to 39 in good health and CMV-seropositive.

The chain uses TRBV4-1 and TRBJ1-4, with D possibly being TRBD1 (6 bases). Germline loops: CDR1 MGHRA, CDR2 YSYEKL. The V gene lost 2 bases and the J gene lost 4 bases, with 14 bases spanning the gap. The CDR3 consists of 16 residues. CDR3 bases: TGCGCCAGCAGCCAACAGGGGCGTACACGTAATGAAAAACTGTTTTTT. It specifies CASSQQGRTRNEKLFF.

V gene TRBV7-2 combines with J gene TRBJ1-4, with a possible D match to TRBD1 (6 bases). The length of the CDR3 is 14 residues. V was trimmed by 0 bases and J by 8 bases, leaving 10 bases between them. CDR1 is SGHTA and CDR2 is FQGNSA in the germline V gene. CDR3 loop: CASSLAHRVEKLFF. CDR3 nucleotide sequence: TGTGCCAGCAGCTTAGCGCACAGGGTAGAAAAACTGTTTTTT.